The 17 T cell receptor beta chains presented below share a single source sample, sequenced in a study of patients and donors after allogeneic stem cell transplantation. TCRdb fed the RT-PCR reads into MiXCR, producing one record per CDR3 protein. The table includes some 200,000 distinct CDR3 sequences, 41% detected once. The sequenced sample consisted of blood, either unsorted or a sorted T cell fraction (not recorded which). Receptor source: a human donor who was either an allogeneic HSCT recipient or a stem cell or donor lymphocyte infusion donor (not recorded which). It is not recorded whose cells these are; they may come from a transplant donor.

V is TRBV4-2 and J is TRBJ2-5, with D maybe TRBD1 (5 bases). The length of the CDR3 is 14 residues. The ends were cut back, 1 base at V and 3 bases at J, with 9 bases in the middle. The germline V gene has CDR1 LGHNA and CDR2 YNFKEQ. The CDR3 coding sequence is TGTGCCAGCAGCCAAGCACAGGACGAAGAGACCCAGTACTTC. This gives the protein CASSQAQDEETQYF.

The chain joins TRBV6-2 or TRBV6-3 to TRBJ1-2; D is uncertain. The CDR3 spans 14 residues. Germline CDR1 MNHEY, CDR2 SVGEGT. Trimming pared 6 bases from V and 2 bases from J, leaving 13 bases between. This CDR3 reads CASSKITGNYGYTF. The CDR3 DNA sequence: TGTGCCAGCAGCAAGATTACGGGAAACTATGGCTACACCTTC.

Points on this clonotype: Since the CDR3 does not end with the conserved phenylalanine or tryptophan, this likely comes from a read error. The chain has TRBV2 and TRBJ1-3, with unresolved D. The CDR3 contains 13 residues. Deletions cut 8 bases from V and 4 bases from J, with 12 bases between. In germline, CDR1 is SNHLY, CDR2 FYNNEI. CDR3 residues: CASYGVRGNTIYL. The CDR3 nucleotides are TGTGCCAGCTACGGGGTGAGGGGAAACACCATATATTTG.

V usage is TRBV12-3 or TRBV12-4 and J usage is TRBJ1-1; D not certain. This CDR3 contains 16 residues. Trimming shortened V by 6 bases and J by 1 base, and 18 bases separated the two germline ends. CDR3 bases: TGTGCCAGCAGCCCTCGGAGATTGACATCGAACACTGAAGCTTTCTTT. Protein product: CASSPRRLTSNTEAFF.

V usage is TRBV5-5 and J usage is TRBJ1-6; D perhaps matches TRBD1 (6 bases). Germline lookup yields CDR1 SGHKS and CDR2 YYEKEE (reference sequence). Trimming shortened V by 0 bases and J by 5 bases, and 15 bases separated the two germline ends. The length of the CDR3 is 17 residues. The CDR3 loop reads CASSLDLAGVDNSPLHF. CDR3 bases: TGTGCCAGCAGCTTGGATTTAGCAGGGGTAGATAATTCACCCCTCCACTTT.

This clonotype was counted a few times. The chain joins TRBV21-1 to TRBJ1-2. TRBV21-1 is designated a pseudogene. The CDR3 runs to 16 residues. The CDR3 nucleotides read TGTGCCAGCAGCAAAGTCTACGTCACTCGAAACTATGGCTACACCTTC. It encodes CASSKVYVTRNYGYTF.

The chain combines TRBV7-9 with TRBJ1-4; D ambiguous. V gave up 2 bases and J gave up 8 bases, with 12 bases separating them. Germline assignment: CDR1 SEHNR and CDR2 FQNEAQ (reference sequence). The CDR3 covers 14 residues. The CDR3 region is CASSLPLAEEKLFF. The CDR3 DNA reads as TGTGCCAGCAGCTTACCCTTAGCCGAGGAAAAACTGTTTTTT. Full variable domain (outside the CDR3, taken from reference TRBV7-9 and TRBJ1-4): DTGVSQNPRHKITKRGQNVTFRCDPISEHNRLYWYRQTLGQGPEFLTYFQNEAQLEKSRLLSDRFSAERPKGSFSTLEIQRTEQGDSAMYLCASSLPLAEEKLFFGSGTQLSVL.

The chain uses TRBV27 and TRBJ2-1; D might be TRBD2 (7 bases). CDR3 size: 14 residues. The V gene lost 7 bases and the J gene lost 3 bases, with 13 bases spanning the gap. CDR1 and CDR2 (germline): MNHEY, SMNVEV (reference sequence). CDR3 nucleotides: TGTGCCAGCAAGTGGGGGGGCTACTACAATGAGCAGTTCTTC. As protein: CASKWGGYYNEQFF.

This clonotype was observed a handful of times. The chain joins TRBV3-1 to TRBJ1-6; 7 bases are a match to TRBD1. Germline CDR1 and CDR2: LGHDT and YNNKEL (reference sequence). The CDR3 extends over 16 amino acids. J was trimmed by 7 bases and V by 0 bases; bases with no gene match: 6. DNA for the CDR3: TGTGCCAGCAGCCAAGATCCGACAGGGAACAATTCACCCCTCCACTTT. Amino acids: CASSQDPTGNNSPLHF.

This clonotype showed up just a few times. The chain uses TRBV24-1 and TRBJ1-1, with D unresolved. CDR1 is KGHDR and CDR2 is SFDVKD in the germline V gene. The CDR3 contains 13 residues. V gave up 5 bases and J gave up 1 base, with 7 bases separating them. CDR3 nucleotide sequence: TGTGCCACCAGTGTATGGGGGAACACTGAAGCTTTCTTT. Protein: CATSVWGNTEAFF.

This clonotype was seen more than once but under ten times. The V and J genes are TRBV10-3 and TRBJ1-2; no reliable D call. V was shortened by 4 bases and J by 4 bases, with 13 bases between the two germline ends. Germline values: CDR1 ENHRY, CDR2 SYGVKD. There are 14 residues in the CDR3. The CDR3 loop is CAISAEGEIYGYTF. The CDR3 nucleotides read TGTGCCATCAGTGCTGAGGGTGAGATCTATGGCTACACCTTC.

There are a few counts of this clonotype. This chain uses TRBV13 with TRBJ2-3; D remains unclear. CDR3 size: 15 residues. The germline CDR1 and CDR2 sequences are PRHDT and FYEKMQ (reference sequence). V was trimmed by 0 bases and J by 6 bases, leaving 13 bases between them. CDR3: CASSLGSAAFDTQYF. The CDR3 DNA reads as TGTGCCAGCAGCTTAGGCAGCGCGGCATTCGATACGCAGTATTTT.

The CDR3 DNA is TGTGCCAGCACTAAACCGGGACAGGGCCTCACTGAAGCTTTCTTT. This sequence encodes CASTKPGQGLTEAFF. J is TRBJ1-1 and V is TRBV6-2 or TRBV6-3, with 9 nucleotides matching TRBD1. Germline V lookup: CDR1 MNHEY, CDR2 SVGEGT. V lost 7 bases, J lost 4 bases, and 10 bases stayed unmatched. CDR3 size: 15 residues.

J is TRBJ2-7 and V is TRBV27, with 9 nucleotides matching TRBD1. Unmatched junction bases numbered 12, after V lost 3 bases and J lost 6 bases. From germline, CDR1 is MNHEY and CDR2 SMNVEV (reference sequence). There are 16 residues in the CDR3. This CDR3 reads CASSFYLGTGHREQYF. In DNA form, the CDR3 reads TGTGCCAGCAGTTTCTACCTCGGGACAGGGCATCGCGAGCAGTACTTC.

This clonotype was seen only a few times. The gene calls are TRBV12-3 or TRBV12-4 and TRBJ2-3, with TRBD2 matching 9 bases. Trimming at V came to 6 bases and at J to 0 bases, leaving 4 bases not matched to a gene. This CDR3 is built from 15 residues. The DNA for the CDR3 is TGTGCCAGCAGGCAGGCGGGAGGGAGCACAGATACGCAGTATTTT. The encoded protein is CASRQAGGSTDTQYF.

The J gene is TRBJ2-7, the V gene TRBV27; 9 positions agree with TRBD1. CDR3 length: 15 amino acids. The V and J ends lost 7 bases and 4 bases, in that order; junction bases with no gene match: 11. Per the germline V gene, CDR1 is MNHEY and CDR2 is SMNVEV (reference sequence). CDR3 DNA: TGTGCCAGCAATACAAGTCCCGGGACAGGGTACGAGCAGTACTTC. As protein: CASNTSPGTGYEQYF.

This clonotype was picked up a small number of times. This chain links TRBV12-3 or TRBV12-4 with TRBJ1-3, with 8 bases fitting TRBD1. CDR3 length equals 16 residues. V was clipped by 6 bases and J by 0 bases; unmatched bases: 7. CDR3 bases: TGTGCCAGCAGCTATCGGACAGGGAGCTCTGGAAACACCATATATTTT. Translation gives CASSYRTGSSGNTIYF.